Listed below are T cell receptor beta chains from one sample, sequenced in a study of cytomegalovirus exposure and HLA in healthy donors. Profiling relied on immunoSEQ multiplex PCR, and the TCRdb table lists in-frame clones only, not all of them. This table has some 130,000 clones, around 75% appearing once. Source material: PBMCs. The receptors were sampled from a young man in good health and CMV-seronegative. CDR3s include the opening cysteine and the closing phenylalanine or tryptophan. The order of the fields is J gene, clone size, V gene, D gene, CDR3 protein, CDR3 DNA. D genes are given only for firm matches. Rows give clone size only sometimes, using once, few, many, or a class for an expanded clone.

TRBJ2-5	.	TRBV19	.	CASSIDGGPETQYF	TGTGCCAGTAGTATAGACGGGGGGCCTGAGACCCAGTACTTC
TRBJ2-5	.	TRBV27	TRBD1	CASSPVDRGETQYF	TGTGCCAGCAGTCCAGTCGACAGGGGAGAGACCCAGTACTTC
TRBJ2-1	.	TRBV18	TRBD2	CASSPAGGAENEQFF	TGTGCCAGCTCACCTGCGGGGGGGGCTGAAAATGAGCAGTTCTTC
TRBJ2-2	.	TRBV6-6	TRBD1	CASSGRQGVNTGELFF	TGTGCCAGCAGTGGCCGACAGGGGGTGAACACCGGGGAGCTGTTTTTT
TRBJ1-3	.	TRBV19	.	CASSFSENTIYF	TGTGCCAGTAGTTTCAGCGAAAACACCATATATTTT
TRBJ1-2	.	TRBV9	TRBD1	CASSFTGGGYTF	TGTGCCAGCAGTTTTACAGGGGGCGGCTACACCTTC
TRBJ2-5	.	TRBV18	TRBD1	CASSPPGQGSQETQYF	TGTGCCAGCTCACCACCAGGACAGGGGTCCCAAGAGACCCAGTACTTC
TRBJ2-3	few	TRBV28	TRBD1	CASSSHTGDEADTQYF	TGTGCCAGCAGTTCGCATACAGGGGACGAGGCAGATACGCAGTATTTT
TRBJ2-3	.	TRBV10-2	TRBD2	CASSGTSGSRDTQYF	TGCGCCAGCAGTGGGACTAGCGGGAGCAGAGATACGCAGTATTTT
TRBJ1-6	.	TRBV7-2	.	CASSRSSYNSPLHF	TGTGCCAGCAGCCGGAGCTCCTATAATTCACCCCTCCACTTT
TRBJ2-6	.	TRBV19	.	CASSTGWGEAANVLTF	TGTGCCAGTAGTACCGGGTGGGGAGAGGCGGCCAACGTCCTGACTTTC
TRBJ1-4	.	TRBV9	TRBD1	CASSVGGTGYEKLFF	TGTGCCAGCAGCGTAGGGGGGACAGGGTATGAAAAACTGTTTTTT
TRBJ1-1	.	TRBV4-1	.	CASSQEPSLPHTEAFF	TGCGCCAGCAGCCAAGAACCGTCCCTACCACACACTGAAGCTTTCTTT
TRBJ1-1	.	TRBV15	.	CATSRGGQIEAFF	TGTGCCACCAGCAGAGGGGGCCAAATTGAAGCTTTCTTT
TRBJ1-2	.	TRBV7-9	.	CASNRVYDYGYTF	TGTGCCAGTAACAGGGTCTACGATTATGGCTACACCTTC
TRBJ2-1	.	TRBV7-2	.	CASSSPLGNEQFF	TGTGCCAGCAGTTCCCCACTCGGCAATGAGCAGTTCTTC
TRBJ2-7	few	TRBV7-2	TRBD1	CASSSRQGRYEQYF	TGTGCCAGCAGTTCAAGACAGGGTCGGTACGAGCAGTACTTC
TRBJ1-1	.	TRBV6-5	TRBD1	CASSSWTGILTEAFF	TGTGCCAGCAGTTCTTGGACAGGGATCCTGACTGAAGCTTTCTTT
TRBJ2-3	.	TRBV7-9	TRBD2	CASSTAGVGTDTQYF	TGTGCCAGCAGCACCGCGGGGGTAGGCACAGATACGCAGTATTTT
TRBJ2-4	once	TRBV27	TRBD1	CASGIQGSKNSQYF	TGTGCCAGCGGAATACAGGGGTCCAAAAACAGTCAGTACTTC
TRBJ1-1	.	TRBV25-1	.	CATTDSYRSEAFF	TGTGCCACCACAGACAGCTATAGATCTGAAGCTTTCTTT
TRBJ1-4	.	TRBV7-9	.	CASSLKGRGAREKLFF	TGTGCCAGCAGCTTAAAGGGGAGGGGAGCCCGTGAAAAACTGTTTTTT
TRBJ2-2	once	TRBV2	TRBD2	CASSSAGVGSGELFF	TGTGCCAGCAGTAGTGCGGGAGTGGGGTCCGGGGAGCTGTTTTTT
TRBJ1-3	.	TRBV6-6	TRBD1	CAIEGTGNDGNTIYF	TGTGCCATTGAAGGGACAGGGAACGATGGAAACACCATATATTTT
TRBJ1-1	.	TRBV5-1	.	CASREGSSTEAFF	TGCGCCAGCAGGGAGGGGAGTAGCACTGAAGCTTTCTTT
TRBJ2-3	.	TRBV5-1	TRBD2	CASRGGQTDTQYF	TGCGCCAGCCGCGGGGGGCAGACAGATACGCAGTATTTT
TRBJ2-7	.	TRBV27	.	CASGEASSIDEQYF	TGTGCCAGTGGAGAAGCGTCAAGCATTGACGAGCAGTACTTC
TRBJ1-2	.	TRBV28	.	CASSFPGAINYGYTF	TGTGCCAGCAGTTTCCCAGGGGCAATTAACTATGGCTACACCTTC
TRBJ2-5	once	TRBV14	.	CASSTGSPQETQYF	TGTGCCAGCAGCACAGGGTCCCCACAAGAGACCCAGTACTTC
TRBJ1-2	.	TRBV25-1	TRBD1	CASSVQGSLGYTF	TGTGCCAGCAGTGTACAGGGGTCCCTTGGCTACACCTTC
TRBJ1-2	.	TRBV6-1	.	CASLHTRSGGYTF	TGTGCCAGCTTACATACAAGGTCGGGGGGCTACACCTTC